The following is a T cell receptor (beta chain) sequence with its context. The antigen is not known. The treatment is: 10-day PBMC culture with coronavirus spike peptide pools or control peptides (ViraFEST assay). The entry originates in a study of vaccination and CD4 T cells after COVID-19. About the research overall: Post-COVID draws followed diagnosis by a median roughly 100 days (range 35 to 161). Study-wide points: In convalescent patients, 304 of 307 vaccine-specific clones were spike mono-reactive. Convalescent patients' median share of reactive clones seen only post-vaccination was approximately 90%. Median SARS-CoV-2-reactive clonotype numbers went from about 20 to 38; this increase was not significant.

The Oncomine TCR Beta short-read assay sequenced DNA from cultured CD4+ T cells. TCRdb re-called the PCR reads with MiXCR, one entry per CDR3 protein. Among under 20,000 distinct CDR3 sequences listed, roughly 60% were seen once. The CDR3 runs 13 residues. The V gene's germline CDR1 is MNHNS and CDR2 SASEGT. The V gene lost 3 bases and the J gene lost 6 bases, with 9 bases spanning the gap. Sequencing input: CD4+ T cells from blood, cultured in vitro. The TCR originated in a human donor who had recovered from COVID-19. J is TRBJ2-4 and V is TRBV6-1; D unclear. The CDR3 sequence: CASSDPATNIQYF. In nucleotides, the CDR3 is TGTGCCAGCAGTGACCCCGCTACAAACATTCAGTACTTC.